These 23 T cell receptor beta chains were all obtained from the same sample, sequenced in a study of immune heterogeneity within non-small cell lung tumors. Multiplex PCR with 32 V and 13 J primers amplified TCR beta CDR3. TCRdb processed the multiplex PCR reads anew with MiXCR; each CDR3 protein has one entry. Here the sample spans approximately 14,000 distinct CDR3 sequences, about 30% being singletons. As template, the study used bulk tumor genomic DNA at 600 to 700 ng per sample. Taken during surgery, several biopsies per primary tumor were spaced as far apart as possible within the tumor mass. Each patient presented with untreated, newly diagnosed non-small cell lung cancer and received curative surgery. Input material: lung tumor tissue. Receptors originate from a man aged 35 to 55 with non-small cell lung cancer.

This clonotype was counted many times. The V call is TRBV4-2, the J call TRBJ2-7, with 7 bases matching TRBD2. This CDR3 spans 17 amino acids. Germline V gene data show CDR1 as LGHNA and CDR2 as YNFKEQ. The V segment lost 1 base and the J segment 2 bases; nucleotides outside the gene matches: 11. The CDR3, as DNA: TGTGCCAGCAGCCAAGGATCGATGGCGGGAGATACCTACGAGCAGTACTTC. Residues: CASSQGSMAGDTYEQYF.

Ten or more counts support this clonotype. This chain joins TRBV6-2 or TRBV6-3 and TRBJ2-7; 8 bases fit TRBD2. CDR1 MNHEY and CDR2 SVGEGT come from the germline V gene. The V segment lost 2 bases and the J segment 2 bases; nucleotides outside the gene matches: 5. CDR3 length: 15 residues. The CDR3 reads CASSYESGGPYEQYF. The CDR3 DNA sequence: TGTGCCAGCAGTTACGAGTCGGGAGGGCCCTACGAGCAGTACTTC.

In this sample, this clonotype turned up many times. One end of the junction does not line up with germline, which may come from a read error. The genes are TRBV6-5 and TRBJ2-7; D remains ambiguous. The germline V gene encodes CDR1 MNHEY and CDR2 SVGAGI. The CDR3 has 13 residues. CDR3 amino acids: CASSYQVSYGQYF. The CDR3 nucleotides read TGTGCCAGCAGTTACCAGGTCTCCTACGGGCAGTACTTC.

This clonotype is medium-sized in the sample. This rearrangement joins TRBV19 to TRBJ2-7, with 7 bases lining up with TRBD2. This CDR3 comprises 17 residues. The germline gives CDR1 LNHDA, CDR2 SQIVND (reference sequence). V lost 2 bases and J lost 3; bases outside the gene matches: 13. In DNA form, the CDR3 reads TGTGCCAGTAGTATAATTTGGGGGGAGGGCCGGATCTACGAGCAGTACTTC. It encodes CASSIIWGEGRIYEQYF.

This clonotype has a count of ten or more. The chain has TRBV10-3 and TRBJ1-1; possibly TRBD1 for D (5 bases). This CDR3 has 13 amino acids. Germline assignment: CDR1 ENHRY and CDR2 SYGVKD. The V gene lost 11 bases and the J gene lost 6 bases, with 19 bases spanning the gap. This chain's CDR3 is CAGGQGGSAEAFF. Here the CDR3 DNA reads TGTGCCGGAGGGCAGGGTGGGTCCGCTGAAGCTTTCTTT.

This clonotype is judged medium-sized (0.01 to 0.1%). CDR3 residues: CASTRDRLGSEQYF. The CDR3, as DNA: TGTGCCAGCACCCGGGACAGGTTGGGCAGCGAGCAGTACTTC. This chain links TRBV2 with TRBJ2-7; 8 positions agree with TRBD1. The V segment lost 7 bases and the J segment 6 bases; nucleotides outside the gene matches: 11. Germline CDR1 reads SNHLY; CDR2 reads FYNNEI. This CDR3 region has 14 residues.

As regards this clonotype: A much larger clone sits a single nucleotide away, making a read error possible. The chain uses TRBV19 and TRBJ1-5, with 7 bases identical to TRBD1. This CDR3 has 16 amino acids. From germline, CDR1 is LNHDA and CDR2 SQIVND (reference sequence). The CDR3 sequence is CASSKTGRVRNQPHHF. In DNA form, the CDR3 reads TGTGCCAGTAGCAAGACAGGGAGGGTTAGGAATCAGCCCCATCATTTT.

This clonotype was detected once. Just one base apart from a much larger clone, this may be a read error. This chain uses TRBV18 with TRBJ2-5, with D possibly TRBD1 on 5 matching bases. The CDR3 has 14 amino acids. The germline V gene encodes CDR1 KGHSH and CDR2 LQKENI. The chain's CDR3 is CSSSAARAQETQYF. The CDR3 DNA sequence: TGTTCCAGCTCGGCCGCCAGGGCCCAAGAGACCCAGTACTTC. The full variable domain, completed using reference TRBV18 and TRBJ2-5, is NAGVMQNPRHLVRRRGQEARLRCSPMKGHSHVYWYRQLPEEGLKFMVYLQKENIIDESGMPKERFSAEFPKEGPSILRIQQVVRGDSAAYFCSSSAARAQETQYFGPGTRLLVL.

As regards this clonotype: This may be a read error, as it is one base from a much larger clone. The chain couples TRBV9 to TRBJ2-7, with D possibly being TRBD1 (6 bases). Germline V gene data show CDR1 as SGDLS and CDR2 as YYNGEE. CDR3 length equals 15 residues. Trimming removed 1 base from V and 0 bases from J, with 11 bases in between. The CDR3 nucleotides are TGTGCCAGCAGCGTAACCCGGACAGACTCCTACGAGCAGTACTTC. It is translated as CASSVTRTDSYEQYF.

A few counts support this clonotype. The chain carries TRBV20-1 and TRBJ2-5, with 7 bases that match TRBD2. The germline gives CDR1 DFQATT, CDR2 SNEGSKA (reference sequence). The V and J ends lost 2 bases and 3 bases, in that order; junction bases with no gene match: 6. This CDR3 has 14 amino acids. The DNA for the CDR3 is TGCAGTGCTAGATGGTTCGGGAGGAAAGAGACCCAGTACTTC. This sequence encodes CSARWFGRKETQYF.

Notes on this clonotype: A much larger clonotype is one base distant, so this may be a read error. The chain couples TRBV6-1 to TRBJ2-1, with TRBD2 matching 8 bases. CDR3 length: 15 amino acids. The germline gives CDR1 MNHNS, CDR2 SASEGT. The CDR3 reads CASSPTSGDYNEQLF. The CDR3 bases are TGTGCCAGCAGTCCTACTAGCGGAGATTACAATGAGCAGTTATTC.

V is TRBV30 and J is TRBJ2-5, with 8 bases lining up with TRBD1. The J segment lost 5 bases and the V segment lost 1 base, leaving 3 bases of the junction unmatched. The CDR3 runs 13 residues. Looked up from germline, CDR1 is GTSNPN and CDR2 is SVGIG (reference sequence). This CDR3 reads CAWSGRDRETQYF. The CDR3 DNA follows: TGTGCCTGGAGTGGACGGGACAGGGAGACCCAGTACTTC. Supplemented by reference TRBV30 and TRBJ2-5, the full variable domain reads SQTIHQWPATLVQPVGSPLSLECTVEGTSNPNLYWYRQAAGRGLQLLFYSVGIGQISSEVPQNLSASRPQDRQFILSSKKLLLSDSGFYLCAWSGRDRETQYFGPGTRLLVL.

Regarding this clonotype: Just one base apart from a much larger clone, this may be a read error. The V gene is TRBV28, the J gene TRBJ2-3; TRBD1 or TRBD2 may be the D gene (5 bases each). Germline values: CDR1 MDHEN, CDR2 SYDVKM. V lost 7 bases and J 0 bases, leaving 14 bases between the germline ends. The CDR3 has 15 residues. The CDR3 DNA reads as TGTGCCAGCACGAGGGGCGTTTTTAGCACAGATACGCAGTATTTT. Amino acids: CASTRGVFSTDTQYF.

V gene TRBV27 combines with J gene TRBJ2-5, with D possibly TRBD2 on 5 matching bases. Trimming pared 4 bases from V and 2 bases from J, leaving 11 bases between. The CDR3 is made up of 14 amino acids. Per germline, CDR1 MNHEY and CDR2 SMNVEV (reference sequence). CDR3 nucleotides: TGTGCCAGCAGTTCAGCGGAATTACAAGAGACCCAGTACTTC. This sequence encodes CASSSAELQETQYF.

The chain links TRBV5-8 to TRBJ1-3; D remains unclear. Between the trimmed V and J ends, which lost 0 bases and 0 bases, there was a span of 7 bases. This CDR3 region has 15 residues. Germline V lookup: CDR1 SGHTS, CDR2 YDEGEE. In DNA, the CDR3 is TGTGCCAGCAGCTTGGTGATGTTCTCTGGAAACACCATATATTTT. Protein sequence: CASSLVMFSGNTIYF.

This clonotype is classed as medium-sized (0.01 to 0.1%). This rearrangement joins TRBV10-3 to TRBJ2-7, with 7 bases identical to TRBD1. J lost 6 bases, V lost 8 bases, and 10 bases had no gene match. The germline V gene has CDR1 ENHRY and CDR2 SYGVKD. There are 13 residues in the CDR3. The CDR3 DNA is TGTGCCATCCGTGGAGTACAGGGGCGCGAGCAGTACTTC. Translating it yields CAIRGVQGREQYF.

This clonotype rates as medium-sized. The V call is TRBV27, the J call TRBJ2-7, with 7 bases fitting TRBD2. The CDR3 length is 13 residues. Unmatched junction bases numbered 3, after V lost 7 bases and J lost 0 bases. The germline CDR1 and CDR2 sequences are MNHEY and SMNVEV (reference sequence). CDR3 in amino acids: CASTGGSSYEQYF. The CDR3 region has the DNA TGTGCCAGCACCGGCGGGAGCTCCTACGAGCAGTACTTC.

This clonotype was counted only a few times. The chain links TRBV20-1 to TRBJ2-3; 8 bases fit TRBD2. The CDR3 has 15 amino acids. From germline, CDR1 is DFQATT and CDR2 SNEGSKA (reference sequence). J was trimmed by 2 bases and V by 1 base; bases with no gene match: 5. CDR3 protein: CSARGSGRNTDTQYF. The CDR3 DNA reads TGCAGTGCTAGAGGGAGCGGGAGAAACACAGATACGCAGTATTTT.

This clonotype was seen at least ten times. This rearrangement joins TRBV5-5 to TRBJ1-5; possibly TRBD1 for D (5 bases). Germline V lookup: CDR1 SGHKS, CDR2 YYEKEE (reference sequence). The CDR3 loop spans 14 amino acids. V was trimmed by 4 bases and J by 8 bases, leaving 16 bases between them. In DNA form, the CDR3 reads TGTGCCAGCAGCCCCGGGACGTTCGCTGAGCCCCAGCATTTT. This encodes CASSPGTFAEPQHF.

This clonotype is classed as medium-sized. The chain employs TRBV2 and TRBJ1-1; D might be TRBD1 (5 bases). Germline V gives CDR1 SNHLY, CDR2 FYNNEI. V dropped 5 bases and J dropped 7 bases, with 11 bases sitting between them. CDR3 length equals 12 residues. This CDR3 is CASSPETVEAFF. CDR3 DNA: TGTGCCAGCAGTCCTGAGACAGTTGAAGCTTTCTTT.

The chain links TRBV11-2 to TRBJ2-1; D is ambiguous. The CDR3 runs to 13 residues. V lost 5 bases and J lost 6, with 11 bases in between. CDR1 and CDR2 from the germline V gene are SGHAT and FQNNGV. DNA for the CDR3: TGTGCCAGCAGCCCGCGCCCGAGCAATGAGCAGTTCTTC. It encodes CASSPRPSNEQFF.

This chain connects TRBV5-6 to TRBJ1-2; 8 nucleotides agree with TRBD1. CDR3 size: 15 residues. The trim removed 2 bases at V and 3 bases at J, leaving 6 bases unmatched. Germline V CDR1 and CDR2: SGHDT, YYEEEE. The CDR3: CASSFRQGSDYGYTF. The DNA of the CDR3 is TGTGCCAGCAGCTTCCGACAGGGGTCGGACTATGGCTACACCTTC.

The rearrangement joins TRBV27 to TRBJ2-3; D possibly corresponds to TRBD1 (5 bases). The CDR3 totals 16 residues. Trimming took off 0 bases at V and 4 bases at J, with 14 bases between the two ends. In germline, CDR1 is MNHEY, CDR2 SMNVEV (reference sequence). CDR3 DNA sequence: TGTGCCAGCAGTTTATCAGGGGTCCTGATCGCAGATACGCAGTATTTT. It encodes CASSLSGVLIADTQYF.